A single sample is the source of the 8 T cell receptor beta chains below, sequenced in a study of blood T cell repertoires in COVID-19. Libraries were prepared by immunoSEQ multiplex PCR; TCRdb keeps only in-frame clonotypes and omits some of them. The table includes 150,000 to 200,000 clones, approximately 82% detected once. Sequenced material: PBMCs or T cells enriched from blood (not recorded which). The origin of the receptors is a woman in her fifties or sixties who had recovered from COVID-19.

Here the CDR3 DNA reads TGCAGCGTTGAAGGACGCAGGGGGCAAAGAGTGAGTGAGCAGTTCTTC. Its translation: CSVEGRRGQRVSEQFF. The chain joins TRBV29-1 to TRBJ2-1; 8 nucleotides line up with TRBD1. Germline assignment: CDR1 SQVTM and CDR2 ANQGSEA. With V trimmed by 1 base and J by 9 bases, 14 bases remained unmatched. The CDR3 is 16 residues long.

The V and J genes are TRBV2 and TRBJ2-1, with TRBD2 matching over 8 bases. The CDR3 is 14 amino acids. CDR1 and CDR2 from the germline V gene are SNHLY and FYNNEI. V shed 6 bases and J 4 bases; nucleotides not matched to a gene: 5. CDR3 nucleotide sequence: TGTGCCAGCAGGGGGACTAGGGGTTACAATGAGCAGTTCTTC. As protein: CASRGTRGYNEQFF. The full variable domain, its missing parts supplied by reference TRBV2 and TRBJ2-1, is EPEVTQTPSHQVTQMGQEVILRCVPISNHLYFYWYRQILGQKVEFLVSFYNNEISEKSEIFDDQFSVERPDGSNFTLKIRSTKLEDSAMYFCASRGTRGYNEQFFGPGTRLTVL.

This clone was seen just once. This rearrangement joins TRBV28 to TRBJ2-3, with D possibly matching TRBD2 (6 bases). This CDR3 comprises 17 residues. Germline V gene lookup returns CDR1 MDHEN and CDR2 SYDVKM. Trimming took 4 bases from V and 1 from J, leaving 18 bases between them. The CDR3 DNA is TGTGCCAGCAGTTGGCCGTCGACTAGAATTGGCACAGATACGCAGTATTTT. It yields the protein CASSWPSTRIGTDTQYF.

This chain links TRBV5-1 with TRBJ1-1, with TRBD1 identical over 8 bases. The CDR3 is 15 amino acids. Germline V lookup: CDR1 SGHRS, CDR2 YFSETQ. J was trimmed by 4 bases and V by 4 bases; bases with no gene match: 9. CDR3 loop: CASSLGQGGFTEAFF. The CDR3 coding sequence is TGCGCCAGCAGCCTAGGACAGGGTGGTTTCACTGAAGCTTTCTTT.

This clone was counted only a few times. The chain couples TRBV18 to TRBJ1-2; 12 nucleotides match TRBD1. J gave up 8 bases and V 0 bases, and 16 bases lay outside the gene matches. Germline V lookup: CDR1 KGHSH, CDR2 LQKENI. The CDR3 extends over 19 amino acids. In nucleotides, the CDR3 is TGTGCCAGCTCACCACCGGGGACAGGGGGCTTGACAGGGCATGGCGGCTACACCTTC. This codes for CASSPPGTGGLTGHGGYTF.

The chain uses TRBV23-1 and TRBJ2-7; TRBD2 matches at 13 bases. TRBV23-1 is treated as an ORF (open reading frame) with a function not yet certain. The V and J ends lost 2 bases and 7 bases, in that order; junction bases with no gene match: 11. The CDR3 has 17 amino acids. In DNA, the CDR3 is TGCGCCAGCAGTCAAACCCCAACTAGCGGGAGGGCCATTGAGCAGTACTTC. It yields the protein CASSQTPTSGRAIEQYF.

The V call is TRBV4-1, the J call TRBJ1-3; 7 bases agree with TRBD1. The CDR3 is 15 amino acids. Germline V gene lookup returns CDR1 MGHRA and CDR2 YSYEKL. The V gene end was trimmed by 3 bases and the J gene end by 2 bases; junction bases not matched to a gene: 4. CDR3 coding DNA: TGCGCCAGCAGCCATAACAGGGGAACTGGAAACACCATATATTTT. Translating gives CASSHNRGTGNTIYF.

This clone was seen only once. V gene TRBV19 combines with J gene TRBJ2-1; 13 nucleotides line up with TRBD2. The germline CDR1 and CDR2 sequences are LNHDA and SQIVND (reference sequence). The CDR3 sequence is 15 residues long. The junction had 8 bases not matched to a gene; V was cut back by 5 bases and J by 10 bases. This CDR3 reads CASSGPTSGRWEQFF. The CDR3 nucleotides read TGTGCCAGTAGTGGGCCGACTAGCGGGAGGTGGGAGCAGTTCTTC. Combining the CDR3 with reference TRBV19 and TRBJ2-1 gives the whole variable domain DGGITQSPKYLFRKEGQNVTLSCEQNLNHDAMYWYRQDPGQGLRLIYYSQIVNDFQKGDIAEGYSVSREKKESFPLTVTSAQKNPTAFYLCASSGPTSGRWEQFFGPGTRLTVL.